Reported below is one TCR beta chain. It is likely a read error, because the conserved phenylalanine at the end of the CDR3 is missing. These data come from a study of regulatory T cells in long-lasting Graves disease. Arm-PCR with iRepertoire HTBI primers amplified the CDR3 regions for these TCR beta libraries. In TCRdb, the multiplex PCR reads were re-called with MiXCR into one record per CDR3 protein. The sample lists over 500,000 distinct CDR3 sequences, about 15% occurring once. Time point specified: newly diagnosed GD, antithyroid drugs for less than 3 months. The TCR library used RNA extracted from PBMCs. Germline V gene lookup returns CDR1 SGHNT and CDR2 YENEEA. Trimming at V came to 1 base and at J to 2 bases, leaving 2 bases not matched to a gene. The CDR3 loop spans 14 amino acids. These records were also assigned to another study, of T cells in Graves' hyperthyroidism and ophthalmopathy.

This specimen was peripheral blood mononuclear cells (PBMCs), taken at new diagnosis, from a patient treated with antithyroid drugs. The rearrangement uses TRBV11-3 and TRBJ2-7; 7 bases are shared with TRBD1. This clonotype originated in a man between 18 and 35 years old with Graves disease. The CDR3 DNA sequence: TGTGCCAGCAGCTTAGCGGGACAGCCCTACGAGCAGTACTCC. It codes for CASSLAGQPYEQYS.